Included here is one T cell receptor (beta chain) sequence, with context. Treatment in this sample: preoperative locoregional IRX-2 cytokine immunotherapy. Samples came from a phase Ib trial of preoperative locoregional IRX-2 cytokine immunotherapy. Sequencing used immunoSEQ multiplex PCR; TCRdb keeps in-frame clones, though not all of them. The sample consists of over 25,000 clones, around four fifths of them appearing once. Trimming pared 6 bases from V and 1 base from J, leaving 12 bases between. The CDR3 contains 14 residues. CDR1 is SGHNT and CDR2 is YENEEA in the germline V gene. This entry is derived from a study of preoperative IRX-2 immunotherapy in early breast cancer.

The chain has TRBV11-3 and TRBJ1-1, with D possibly being TRBD1 (6 bases). The receptor was derived from a human donor with breast cancer. The material was lymph node tissue, obtained from a patient treated with IRX-2 immunotherapy. CDR3 nucleotide sequence: TGTGCCAGCAGTTCTGGACAGCCGAACACTGAAGCTTTCTTT. It translates to CASSSGQPNTEAFF. Full variable domain (remainder filled in from reference TRBV11-3 and TRBJ1-1): EAGVVQSPRYKIIEKKQPVAFWCNPISGHNTLYWYLQNLGQGPELLIRYENEEAVDDSQLPKDRFSAERLKGVDSTLKIQPAELGDSAVYLCASSSGQPNTEAFFGQGTRLTVV.